This is a list of T cell receptor beta chains from one sample in a study of cytomegalovirus exposure and HLA in healthy donors. The table came from immunoSEQ multiplex PCR; TCRdb's copy has only in-frame clones and leaves some out. The sample yields roughly 130,000 clones, around 74% seen once. The sequencing input was PBMCs. The receptors here all came from a woman in her forties or fifties in good health and CMV-seropositive. CDR3s include the opening cysteine and the closing phenylalanine or tryptophan. The D gene is left open where the match is weak. Expanded clones get a size class; other rows say once, few or many, or leave the size out.

V gene,D gene,CDR3 length,J gene,clone size,CDR3 DNA,CDR3 protein
TRBV5-1,TRBD2,15,TRBJ2-5,-,TGCGCCAGCAGCCCTAGCGGGGGGCCACAAGAGACCCAGTACTTC,CASSPSGGPQETQYF
TRBV19,-,17,TRBJ1-4,-,TGTGCCAGTACATCGTTGGGGCGGTTGACAACTAATGAAAAACTGTTTTTT,CASTSLGRLTTNEKLFF
TRBV19,-,16,TRBJ1-1,-,TGTGCCAGTAGTCCCATAGGAGGGGCCCGCCACACTGAAGCTTTCTTT,CASSPIGGARHTEAFF
TRBV6-5,-,15,TRBJ2-2,-,TGTGCCAGCAGTTACTCGCGGGGGCGGGGAGGGGAGCTGTTTTTT,CASSYSRGRGGELFF
TRBV12-5,TRBD2,14,TRBJ2-5,once,TGTGCTAGTGGTTTTGGAGCGGGGAGAGAGACCCAGTACTTC,CASGFGAGRETQYF
TRBV5-1,-,15,TRBJ2-2,-,TGCACCAGCACCCCTATCCCTTCGAACACCGGGGAGCTGTTTTTT,CTSTPIPSNTGELFF
TRBV5-1,TRBD2,15,TRBJ2-7,few,TGCGCCAGCAGCTTGCGGCGGGGGGGTCTTGGGGAGCAGTACTTC,CASSLRRGGLGEQYF
TRBV18,-,16,TRBJ1-1,-,TGTGCCAGCTCACCACCCAACCCGGGGTCCAACACTGAAGCTTTCTTT,CASSPPNPGSNTEAFF
TRBV7-9,-,12,TRBJ2-7,-,TGTGCCCGATTGACAGCAAGCTACGAGCAGTACTTC,CARLTASYEQYF
TRBV5-1,TRBD2,14,TRBJ2-5,once,TGCGCCAGCGCCCTAGCGGGGGGCCGAGAGACCCAGTACTTC,CASALAGGRETQYF
TRBV7-2,-,15,TRBJ2-1,once,TGTGCCAGCAGCTTAGATTCCGGGACCTACAATGAGCAGTTCTTC,CASSLDSGTYNEQFF
TRBV2,TRBD1,15,TRBJ2-2,-,TGTGCCAGCGGGCCGGACAGGGGGCTCGACGGGGAGCTGTTTTTT,CASGPDRGLDGELFF
TRBV4-1,TRBD1,15,TRBJ1-2,few,TGCGCCAGCAGCAGCGGTACAGGGGAATTCTATGGCTACACCTTC,CASSSGTGEFYGYTF
TRBV5-4,-,15,TRBJ2-3,-,TGTGCCAGCACCATGCGAATCGGGAGTCAGGATACGCAGTATTTT,CASTMRIGSQDTQYF
TRBV6-5,TRBD1,14,TRBJ1-1,-,TGTGCCAGCAGCCAAACAGGGGGTGAAACTGAAGCTTTCTTT,CASSQTGGETEAFF
TRBV20-1,-,11,TRBJ1-1,few,TGCAGTGCCACCCCCCTATCTAGGCCTTTCTTT,CSATPLSRPFF
TRBV10-3,-,17,TRBJ2-3,-,TGTGCCATCAGTCCCCTTGGAGGGGGCGAATTCACAGATACGCAGTATTTT,CAISPLGGGEFTDTQYF
TRBV18,TRBD1,16,TRBJ1-1,-,TGTGCCAGCTCACCAACCGGGACAGGGGGCAACACTGAAGCTTTCTTT,CASSPTGTGGNTEAFF
TRBV9,TRBD2,19,TRBJ2-2,-,TGTGCCAGCAGCGTAGAGCCTTTGGGAGCTAGCGGGGGGGCCGGGGAGCTGTTTTTT,CASSVEPLGASGGAGELFF
TRBV6-5,TRBD1,15,TRBJ1-1,-,TGTGCCAGCAGTTACTCCTCCAGGGGGGACACTGAAGCTTTCTTT,CASSYSSRGDTEAFF
TRBV19,TRBD1,15,TRBJ1-2,-,TGTGCCAGTAGTACTCGGACAGGGAGTCGCGATGGCTACACCTTC,CASSTRTGSRDGYTF
TRBV10-1,-,13,TRBJ2-2,few,TGCGCCAGCAGTGAGAGGGGTACCGGGGAGCTGTTTTTT,CASSERGTGELFF
TRBV5-1,-,13,TRBJ1-1,-,TGCGCCAGCAGCTTGGTCGGGAACCGTGAAGCTTTCTTT,CASSLVGNREAFF
TRBV5-1,-,16,TRBJ2-1,-,TGCGCCAGCAGCCCCCCAAGTCCGGGGGTCTACAATGAGCAGTTCTTC,CASSPPSPGVYNEQFF
TRBV11-3,-,13,TRBJ2-3,-,TGTGCCAGCAGCGTGCAGGACTCAGATACGCAGTATTTT,CASSVQDSDTQYF
TRBV6-1,-,16,TRBJ1-4,-,TGTGCCAGCAGTGTCCGACCACAGGGTTCAAATGAAAAACTGTTTTTT,CASSVRPQGSNEKLFF
TRBV7-9,-,16,TRBJ2-6,-,TGTGCCAGCAGCCCGTACGCCCGGGCTGGGGCCAACGTCCTGACTTTC,CASSPYARAGANVLTF